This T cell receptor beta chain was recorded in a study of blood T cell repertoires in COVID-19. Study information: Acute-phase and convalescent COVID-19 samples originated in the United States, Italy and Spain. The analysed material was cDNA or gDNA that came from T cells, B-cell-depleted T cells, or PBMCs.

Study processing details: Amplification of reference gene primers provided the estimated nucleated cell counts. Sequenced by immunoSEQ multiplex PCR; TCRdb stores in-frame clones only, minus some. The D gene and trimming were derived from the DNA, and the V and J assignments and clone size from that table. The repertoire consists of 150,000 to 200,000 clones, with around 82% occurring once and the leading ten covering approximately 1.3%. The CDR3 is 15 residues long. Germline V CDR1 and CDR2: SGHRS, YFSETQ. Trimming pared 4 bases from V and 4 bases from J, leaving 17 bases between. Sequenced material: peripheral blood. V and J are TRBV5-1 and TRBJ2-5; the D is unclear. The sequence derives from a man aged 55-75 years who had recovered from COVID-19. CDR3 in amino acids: CASSRGAPGVETQYF. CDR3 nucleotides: TGCGCCAGCAGCCGAGGCGCTCCCGGAGTAGAGACCCAGTACTTC.